Presented here are 19 T cell receptor beta chains from one specimen sequenced in a study of immune evolution from preneoplasia to lung adenocarcinoma. The method was immunoSEQ multiplex PCR; TCRdb's version includes in-frame clones alone and lacks a portion of them. Of approximately 5,000 clones in the sample, about 80% were seen once. Sequencing was carried out using FFPE lung adenocarcinoma in situ tissue. The receptors were sampled from a person aged 60 to 80 with lung adenocarcinoma.

The chain has TRBV12-5 and TRBJ2-7; 9 nucleotides agree with TRBD1. The CDR3 is made up of 17 amino acids. Trimming cost V 2 bases and J 2 bases; bases outside gene matches: 10. Germline CDR1 LGHNT, CDR2 FRNRAP. This CDR3 reads CASGLLQGAANPYEQYF. Here the CDR3 DNA reads TGTGCTAGTGGTTTGCTACAGGGGGCGGCAAACCCCTACGAGCAGTACTTC.

The CDR3 is CASIIAGGNNEQFF. The CDR3 nucleotides are TGTGCCAGCATCATAGCGGGGGGGAACAATGAGCAGTTCTTC. This chain joins TRBV6-1 and TRBJ2-1; TRBD2 matches at 11 bases. Trimming at V came to 7 bases and at J to 5 bases, leaving 4 bases not matched to a gene. The CDR3 is made up of 14 amino acids. The germline CDR1 and CDR2 sequences are MNHNS and SASEGT.

The chain joins TRBV6-4 to TRBJ2-5, with 7 bases matching TRBD2. Per the germline V gene, CDR1 is MRHNA and CDR2 is SNTAGT. The J segment lost 2 bases and the V segment lost 5 bases, leaving 5 bases of the junction unmatched. CDR3 length equals 14 residues. CDR3: CASSSSGGQETQYF. The CDR3 DNA is TGTGCCAGCAGTTCGTCGGGGGGACAAGAGACCCAGTACTTC.

The V gene is TRBV28, the J gene TRBJ1-1; perhaps TRBD1 as D (5 bases). The CDR3 contains 15 residues. With 6 bases removed from V and 5 bases from J, the gap between germline ends came to 19 bases. Per germline, CDR1 MDHEN and CDR2 SYDVKM. The CDR3 sequence is CASRIAGPRKTEAFF. CDR3 nucleotides: TGTGCCAGCAGAATAGCGGGACCTAGAAAGACTGAAGCTTTCTTT.

The rearrangement uses TRBV11-2 and TRBJ2-3; D is undetermined. Germline V gene sequence: CDR1 SGHAT, CDR2 FQNNGV. The CDR3 runs 11 residues. V lost 3 bases, J lost 8 bases, and 6 bases lay in between. The CDR3 nucleotides read TGTGCCAGCAGCTTTTCCGGTACGCAGTATTTT. This encodes CASSFSGTQYF.

CDR3: CSVAAGNNQPQHF. CDR3 sequence (DNA): TGCAGCGTTGCGGCGGGGAACAATCAGCCCCAGCATTTT. The V and J genes are TRBV29-1 and TRBJ1-5; D remains ambiguous. The CDR3 covers 13 residues. Germline V gene data show CDR1 as SQVTM and CDR2 as ANQGSEA. Between the trimmed V and J ends, which lost 4 bases and 3 bases, there was a span of 10 bases.

The V gene is TRBV19, the J gene TRBJ1-2, with unresolved D. In germline, CDR1 is LNHDA, CDR2 SQIVND (reference sequence). The ends were cut back, 5 bases at V and 5 bases at J, with 6 bases in the middle. This CDR3 contains 11 residues. The CDR3 coding sequence is TGTGCCAGTAGTGACATTTATGGCTACACCTTC. Translated, it gives CASSDIYGYTF.

V is TRBV6-6 and J is TRBJ2-4; D possibly corresponds to TRBD2 (6 bases). The CDR3 consists of 15 residues. Germline values: CDR1 MNHNY, CDR2 SVGAGI (reference sequence). With 2 bases removed from V and 0 bases from J, the gap between germline ends came to 8 bases. The chain's CDR3 is CASSYTGVAKNIQYF. The CDR3 coding sequence is TGTGCCAGCAGTTACACGGGAGTAGCCAAAAACATTCAGTACTTC.

The V call is TRBV2, the J call TRBJ1-5; possibly TRBD1 for D (5 bases). Trimming stripped 3 bases from V and 4 bases from J, with 13 bases between. The germline gives CDR1 SNHLY, CDR2 FYNNEI. There are 15 residues in the CDR3. CDR3 in amino acids: CASSDPAGSNQPQHF. The CDR3 region has the DNA TGTGCCAGCAGTGACCCTGCAGGGAGTAATCAGCCCCAGCATTTT.

This rearrangement joins TRBV29-1 to TRBJ2-2; D may be TRBD1 or TRBD2 (5 bases each). Germline V CDR1 and CDR2: SQVTM, ANQGSEA. Between the trimmed V and J ends, which lost 7 bases and 1 base, there was a span of 13 bases. The CDR3 is 14 residues long. The CDR3 region has the DNA TGCAGCGCTACCCGGGGCGGGAACACCGGGGAGCTGTTTTTT. It yields the protein CSATRGGNTGELFF.

This chain uses TRBV4-1 with TRBJ1-4; D gene unclear. In germline, CDR1 is MGHRA, CDR2 YSYEKL. Trimming shortened V by 2 bases and J by 0 bases, and 4 bases separated the two germline ends. This CDR3 is 14 amino acids long. In DNA, the CDR3 is TGCGCCAGCAGCCAACGGACAACTAATGAAAAACTGTTTTTT. This encodes CASSQRTTNEKLFF.

The chain couples TRBV30 to TRBJ2-1; TRBD2 matches 7 bases. Trimming took 3 bases from V and 4 from J; bases not matched to a gene: 0. The CDR3 is 12 residues long. The V gene's germline CDR1 is GTSNPN and CDR2 SVGIG (reference sequence). In nucleotides, the CDR3 is TGTGCCTGGAGGCGGGAGTACAATGAGCAGTTCTTC. Protein: CAWRREYNEQFF.

This chain connects TRBV5-1 to TRBJ1-6; tentative D call: TRBD1 (5 bases). CDR1 is SGHRS, CDR2 YFSETQ, per germline. This CDR3 region has 15 residues. With 6 bases removed from V and 5 bases from J, the gap between germline ends came to 15 bases. The CDR3 here is CASTSRQTHNSPLHF. DNA of the CDR3: TGCGCCAGCACGAGTCGACAGACGCATAATTCACCCCTCCACTTT.

The genes are TRBV7-2 and TRBJ2-2; D not resolved. CDR1 and CDR2 (germline): SGHTA, FQGNSA. CDR3 length: 14 amino acids. V shed 5 bases and J shed 5 bases, with 12 bases lying between them. This chain's CDR3 is CASSNDPVTGELFF. The CDR3 nucleotides are TGTGCCAGCAGCAATGACCCCGTTACCGGGGAGCTGTTTTTT.

In this sample, this clone turned up a few times. The V call is TRBV15, the J call TRBJ1-5; maybe TRBD1 (5 bases). Germline V gives CDR1 LNHNV, CDR2 YYDKDF (reference sequence). V lost 3 bases and J lost 7, with 13 bases in between. The CDR3 spans 14 residues. CDR3 bases: TGTGCCACCAGCAGCAATTGGGGGAGCCAGCCCCAGCATTTT. Its translation is CATSSNWGSQPQHF.

The chain combines TRBV28 with TRBJ1-5; TRBD1 matches 8 bases. V lost 1 base and J lost 4; bases outside the gene matches: 6. Germline CDR1 and CDR2: MDHEN and SYDVKM. This CDR3 comprises 16 residues. The CDR3 spells CASSLLSRGQNQPQHF. The DNA for the CDR3 is TGTGCCAGCAGTTTATTGTCCAGGGGGCAAAATCAGCCCCAGCATTTT. The whole variable domain, filled in from reference TRBV28 and TRBJ1-5, reads DVKVTQSSRYLVKRTGEKVFLECVQDMDHENMFWYRQDPGLGLRLIYFSYDVKMKEKGDIPEGYSVSREKKERFSLILESASTNQTSMYLCASSLLSRGQNQPQHFGDGTRLSIL.

By frequency in the sample, this clone is medium-sized. V usage is TRBV7-9 and J usage is TRBJ1-1, with D hard to call. Germline lookup yields CDR1 SEHNR and CDR2 FQNEAQ (reference sequence). V was pared by 4 bases and J by 2 bases, with 14 bases between. The CDR3 has 15 amino acids. DNA for the CDR3: TGTGCCAGCAGCTCTTACCGGGAACAAAACACTGAAGCTTTCTTT. This codes for CASSSYREQNTEAFF.

The chain is built from TRBV27 and TRBJ1-1; possibly TRBD1 for D (6 bases). The CDR3 consists of 14 residues. V lost 7 bases, J lost 0 bases, and 12 bases lay in between. Germline V lookup: CDR1 MNHEY, CDR2 SMNVEV (reference sequence). The CDR3 sequence: CASNPGTLNTEAFF. The CDR3 DNA reads TGTGCCAGCAATCCGGGGACATTGAACACTGAAGCTTTCTTT.

The rearrangement uses TRBV4-2 and TRBJ1-4, with TRBD1 matching over 7 bases. V was clipped by 0 bases and J by 6 bases; unmatched bases: 7. Per the germline V gene, CDR1 is LGHNA and CDR2 is YNFKEQ. The CDR3 sequence is 16 residues long. CDR3 DNA sequence: TGTGCCAGCAGCCAAGAATTGGCAGGGGGGTATGAAAAACTGTTTTTT. Amino acid sequence: CASSQELAGGYEKLFF.